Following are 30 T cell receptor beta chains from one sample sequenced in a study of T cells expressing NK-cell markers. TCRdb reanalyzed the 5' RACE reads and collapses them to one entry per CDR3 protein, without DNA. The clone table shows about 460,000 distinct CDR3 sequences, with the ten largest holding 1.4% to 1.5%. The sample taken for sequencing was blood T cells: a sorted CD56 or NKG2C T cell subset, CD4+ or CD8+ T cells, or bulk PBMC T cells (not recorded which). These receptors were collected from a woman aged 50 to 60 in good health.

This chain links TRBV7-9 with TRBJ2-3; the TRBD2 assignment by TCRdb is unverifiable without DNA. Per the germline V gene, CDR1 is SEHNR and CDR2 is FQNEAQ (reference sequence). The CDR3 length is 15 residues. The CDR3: CASSLLAASTDTQYF. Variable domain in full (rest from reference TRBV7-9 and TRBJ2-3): DTGVSQNPRHKITKRGQNVTFRCDPISEHNRLYWYRQTLGQGPEFLTYFQNEAQLEKSRLLSDRFSAERPKGSFSTLEIQRTEQGDSAMYLCASSLLAASTDTQYFGPGTRLTVL.

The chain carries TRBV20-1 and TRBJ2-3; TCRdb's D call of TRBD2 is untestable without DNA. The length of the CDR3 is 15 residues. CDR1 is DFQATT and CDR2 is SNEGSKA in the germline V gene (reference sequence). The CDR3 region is CSARMIGLAGDTQYF.

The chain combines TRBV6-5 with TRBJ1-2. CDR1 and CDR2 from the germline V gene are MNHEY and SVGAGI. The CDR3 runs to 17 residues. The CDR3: CASSYLQSLAGGYGYTF.

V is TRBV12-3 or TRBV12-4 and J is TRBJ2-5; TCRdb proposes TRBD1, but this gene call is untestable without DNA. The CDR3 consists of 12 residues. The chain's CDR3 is CASNRGPGTQYF.

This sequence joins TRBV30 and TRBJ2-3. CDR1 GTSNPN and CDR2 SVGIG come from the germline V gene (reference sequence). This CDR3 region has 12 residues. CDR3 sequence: CAHSGGGDTQYF.

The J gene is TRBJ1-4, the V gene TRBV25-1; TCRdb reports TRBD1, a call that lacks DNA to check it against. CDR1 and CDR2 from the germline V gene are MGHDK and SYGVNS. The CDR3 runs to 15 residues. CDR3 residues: CASSEGHGLPEKLFF.

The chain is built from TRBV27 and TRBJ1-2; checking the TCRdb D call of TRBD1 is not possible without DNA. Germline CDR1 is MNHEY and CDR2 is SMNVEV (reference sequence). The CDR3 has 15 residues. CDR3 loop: CASSSARGLDYGYTF.

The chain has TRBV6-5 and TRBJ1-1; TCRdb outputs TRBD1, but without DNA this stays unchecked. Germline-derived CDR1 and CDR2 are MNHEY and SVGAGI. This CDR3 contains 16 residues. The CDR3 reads CASRHNLRTVNTEAFF.

CDR3 sequence reads: CAIMRDSPFWEQYF. The rearrangement links TRBV10-3 to TRBJ2-7; TCRdb calls TRBD1, which cannot be checked without DNA. The CDR3 consists of 14 residues. Germline V lookup: CDR1 ENHRY, CDR2 SYGVKD.

The chain's CDR3 is CASSQVPSQVAARIDEQYF. The chain carries TRBV4-1 and TRBJ2-7. The CDR3 extends over 19 amino acids. Looked up from germline, CDR1 is MGHRA and CDR2 is YSYEKL.

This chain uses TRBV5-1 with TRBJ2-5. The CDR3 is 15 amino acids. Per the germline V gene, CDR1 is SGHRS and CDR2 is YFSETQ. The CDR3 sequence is CASRPGLALVETQYF.

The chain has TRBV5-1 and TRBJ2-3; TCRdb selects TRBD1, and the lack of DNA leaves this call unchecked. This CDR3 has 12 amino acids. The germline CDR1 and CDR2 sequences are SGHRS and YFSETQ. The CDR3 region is CASSGTDYTQYF.

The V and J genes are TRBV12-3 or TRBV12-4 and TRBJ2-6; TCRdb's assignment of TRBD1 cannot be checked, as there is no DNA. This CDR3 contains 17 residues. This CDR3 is CASSPPRRVIGANVLTF.

The CDR3 sequence is CASSSSGGPDTQYF. The chain has TRBV12-3 or TRBV12-4 and TRBJ2-3. CDR3 length: 14 residues.

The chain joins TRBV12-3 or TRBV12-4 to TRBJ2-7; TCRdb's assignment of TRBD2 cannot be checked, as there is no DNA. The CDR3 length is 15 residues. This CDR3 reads CASSPLTSGRNEQYF.

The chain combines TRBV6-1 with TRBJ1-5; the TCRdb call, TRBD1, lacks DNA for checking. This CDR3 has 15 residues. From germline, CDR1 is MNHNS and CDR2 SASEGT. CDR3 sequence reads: CASITGTRANQPQHF.

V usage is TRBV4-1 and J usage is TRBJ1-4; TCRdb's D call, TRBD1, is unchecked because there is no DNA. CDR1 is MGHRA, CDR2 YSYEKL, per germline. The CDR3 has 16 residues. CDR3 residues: CASSAPGQATNEKLFF.

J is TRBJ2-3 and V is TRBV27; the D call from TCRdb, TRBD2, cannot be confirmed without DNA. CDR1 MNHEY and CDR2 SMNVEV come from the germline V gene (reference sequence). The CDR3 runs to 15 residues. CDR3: CASSWRPGLQDTQYF.

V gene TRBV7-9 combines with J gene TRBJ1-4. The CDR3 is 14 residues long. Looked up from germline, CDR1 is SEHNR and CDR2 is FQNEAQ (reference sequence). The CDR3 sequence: CASSPGGMAEKLFF.

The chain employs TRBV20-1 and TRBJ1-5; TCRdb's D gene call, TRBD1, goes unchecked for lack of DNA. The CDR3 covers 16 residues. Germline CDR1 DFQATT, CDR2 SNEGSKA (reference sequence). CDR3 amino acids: CSATGWGQGPFQPQHF.

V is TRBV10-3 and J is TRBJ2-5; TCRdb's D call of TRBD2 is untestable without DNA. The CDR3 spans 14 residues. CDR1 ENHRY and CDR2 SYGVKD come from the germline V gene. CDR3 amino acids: CATAVLAAQETQYF.

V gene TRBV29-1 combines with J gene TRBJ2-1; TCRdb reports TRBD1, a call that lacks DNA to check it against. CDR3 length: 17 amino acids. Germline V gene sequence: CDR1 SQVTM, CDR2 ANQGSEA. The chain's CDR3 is CSVEPFYRGSSYNEQFF.

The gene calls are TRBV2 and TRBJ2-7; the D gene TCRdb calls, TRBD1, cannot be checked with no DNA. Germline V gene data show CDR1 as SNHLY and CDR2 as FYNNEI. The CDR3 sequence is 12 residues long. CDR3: CASSGQNYEQYF.

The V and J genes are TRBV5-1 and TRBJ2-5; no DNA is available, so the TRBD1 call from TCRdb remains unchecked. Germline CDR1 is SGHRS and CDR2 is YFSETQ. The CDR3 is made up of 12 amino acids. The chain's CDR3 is CASSAGEETQYF. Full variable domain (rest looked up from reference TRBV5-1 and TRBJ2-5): KAGVTQTPRYLIKTRGQQVTLSCSPISGHRSVSWYQQTPGQGLQFLFEYFSETQRNKGNFPGRFSGRQFSNSRSEMNVSTLELGDSALYLCASSAGEETQYFGPGTRLLVL.

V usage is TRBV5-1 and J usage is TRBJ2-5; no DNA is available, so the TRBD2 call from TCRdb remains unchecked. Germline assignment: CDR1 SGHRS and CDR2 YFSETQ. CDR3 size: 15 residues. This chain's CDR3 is CASSLELAGLETQYF.

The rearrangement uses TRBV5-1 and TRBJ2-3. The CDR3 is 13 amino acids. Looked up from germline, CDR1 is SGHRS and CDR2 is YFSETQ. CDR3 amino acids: CASSFGGTDTQYF.

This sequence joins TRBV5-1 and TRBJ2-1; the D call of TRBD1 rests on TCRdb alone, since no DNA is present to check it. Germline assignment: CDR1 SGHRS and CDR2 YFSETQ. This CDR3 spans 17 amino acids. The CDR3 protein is CASSFPEAGSSYNEQFF.

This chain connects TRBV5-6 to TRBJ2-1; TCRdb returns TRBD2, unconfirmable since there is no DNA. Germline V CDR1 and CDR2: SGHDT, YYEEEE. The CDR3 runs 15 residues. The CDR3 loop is CASSFWGRGNNEQFF.

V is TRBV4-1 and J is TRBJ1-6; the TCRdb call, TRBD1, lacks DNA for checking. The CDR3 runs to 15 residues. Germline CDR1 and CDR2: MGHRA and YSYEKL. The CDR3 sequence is CASSQEQGRNSPLHF.

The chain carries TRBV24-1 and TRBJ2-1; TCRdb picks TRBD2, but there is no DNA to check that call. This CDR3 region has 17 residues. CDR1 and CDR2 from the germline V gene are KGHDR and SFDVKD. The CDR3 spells CATSDSVASGTLNEQFF.